This entry lists 31 T cell receptor beta chains sequenced from one sample in a study of shared clonotypes between healthy human individuals. The table came from immunoSEQ multiplex PCR; TCRdb's copy has only in-frame clones and leaves some out. The table lists about 2.1 million clones, 93% of them singletons, with about 1.7% in the top ten. Naive CD8 cells lacked CD45RO and underwent positive selection for CCR7, leaving out terminally differentiated effector memory CD45RA+ cells. The sequencing input was naive CD8+ T cells from PBMCs. These receptors were obtained from a man in his late teens or twenties in good health. Some clones in this sample may be carry-over from other donors' samples.

The rearrangement joins TRBV15 to TRBJ2-7; no definite D call. This CDR3 contains 13 residues. The germline V gene has CDR1 LNHNV and CDR2 YYDKDF (reference sequence). Trimming removed 7 bases at V and 1 base at J, with 11 bases between. The CDR3 is CATNPDGSYEQYF. The CDR3, as DNA: TGTGCCACCAACCCGGACGGATCCTACGAGCAGTACTTC.

V and J are TRBV7-2 and TRBJ2-7, with D unresolved. Trimming took off 5 bases at V and 4 bases at J, with 9 bases between the two ends. Germline values: CDR1 SGHTA, CDR2 FQGNSA. The CDR3 extends over 12 amino acids. CDR3 DNA sequence: TGTGCCAGCAGCGAAAGAGGTTACGAGCAGTACTTC. Amino acids: CASSERGYEQYF.

This clone was recorded only once. V and J are TRBV5-1 and TRBJ2-5; perhaps TRBD2 as D (6 bases). The V gene's germline CDR1 is SGHRS and CDR2 YFSETQ. V lost 0 bases to trimming and J lost 2 bases, with 17 bases between them. CDR3 length equals 17 residues. The CDR3 DNA follows: TGCGCCAGCAGCTTGGACCGGTCGGCGGGACCACAAGAGACCCAGTACTTC. Translated: CASSLDRSAGPQETQYF. The full variable domain, its missing parts supplied by reference TRBV5-1 and TRBJ2-5, is KAGVTQTPRYLIKTRGQQVTLSCSPISGHRSVSWYQQTPGQGLQFLFEYFSETQRNKGNFPGRFSGRQFSNSRSEMNVSTLELGDSALYLCASSLDRSAGPQETQYFGPGTRLLVL.

This clone has a single count. For the CDR3, the DNA is TGTGCCAGCAGGCCCACCCGACAGGGGCCGAACTACGAGCAGTACTTC. This sequence encodes CASRPTRQGPNYEQYF. The V call is TRBV28, the J call TRBJ2-7; 8 nucleotides match TRBD1. Germline CDR1 reads MDHEN; CDR2 reads SYDVKM. The V gene end was trimmed by 6 bases and the J gene end by 3 bases; junction bases not matched to a gene: 13. The length of the CDR3 is 16 residues.

This clone was detected once. V gene TRBV7-9 combines with J gene TRBJ1-1; D remains unclear. V lost 2 bases and J 6 bases, leaving 10 bases between the germline ends. Looked up from germline, CDR1 is SEHNR and CDR2 is FQNEAQ (reference sequence). The CDR3 consists of 13 residues. The CDR3 loop is CASSLLEAAEAFF. Written as DNA, the CDR3 is TGTGCCAGCAGCTTACTGGAAGCCGCTGAAGCTTTCTTT.

This rearrangement joins TRBV6-6 to TRBJ2-7; TRBD2 might be the D (5 bases). Germline CDR1 MNHNY, CDR2 SVGAGI (reference sequence). The length of the CDR3 is 12 residues. The V end was cut by 5 bases, the J end by 3 bases, with 8 bases between. CDR3 DNA: TGTGCCAGCAGTCGGGAAGACTACGAGCAGTACTTC. As protein: CASSREDYEQYF.

This clone has a single count. The gene calls are TRBV6-1 and TRBJ1-1; unclear D gene. Trimming stripped 10 bases from V and 3 bases from J, with 15 bases between. Per the germline V gene, CDR1 is MNHNS and CDR2 is SASEGT. This CDR3 spans 13 amino acids. Here the CDR3 reads CATHNWAYTEAFF. In DNA form, the CDR3 reads TGTGCCACACACAACTGGGCTTACACTGAAGCTTTCTTT.

The gene calls are TRBV27 and TRBJ2-1; D unclear. In germline, CDR1 is MNHEY, CDR2 SMNVEV (reference sequence). The CDR3 consists of 14 residues. Trimming removed 7 bases from V and 2 bases from J, with 12 bases in between. The chain's CDR3 is CASTSDETYNEQFF. The CDR3 nucleotides are TGTGCCAGCACTTCAGATGAGACCTACAATGAGCAGTTCTTC.

In its sample, this clone was seen once. V is TRBV7-9 and J is TRBJ2-7, with D possibly being TRBD2 (6 bases). Looked up from germline, CDR1 is SEHNR and CDR2 is FQNEAQ (reference sequence). The germline V and J ends were trimmed by 1 base and 3 bases, with 16 bases remaining between them. The CDR3 is 16 residues long. As DNA, the CDR3 is TGTGCCAGCAGCTTAGTTTCTAGCGCCGCACTCTACGAGCAGTACTTC. Amino acids: CASSLVSSAALYEQYF.

This clone occurred a few times. This chain uses TRBV5-4 with TRBJ1-1; D gene ambiguous. From germline, CDR1 is SGHNT and CDR2 YYREEE (reference sequence). V gave up 4 bases and J gave up 3 bases, with 10 bases separating them. The CDR3 consists of 13 residues. CDR3 sequence: CASSDYPHTEAFF. The DNA of the CDR3 is TGTGCCAGCAGCGACTATCCTCACACTGAAGCTTTCTTT. Drawing the rest from reference TRBV5-4 and TRBJ1-1, the complete variable domain is ETGVTQSPTHLIKTRGQQVTLRCSSQSGHNTVSWYQQALGQGPQFIFQYYREEENGRGNFPPRFSGLQFPNYSSELNVNALELDDSALYLCASSDYPHTEAFFGQGTRLTVV.

The rearrangement links TRBV7-9 to TRBJ2-5; maybe TRBD2 (7 bases). Trimming stripped 5 bases from V and 4 bases from J, with 14 bases between. CDR3 length equals 14 residues. The germline V gene has CDR1 SEHNR and CDR2 FQNEAQ (reference sequence). The CDR3 sequence is CASSPVGGRETQYF. The CDR3 region has the DNA TGTGCCAGCAGCCCGGTGGGGGGGCGAGAGACCCAGTACTTC.

The rearrangement uses TRBV6-1 and TRBJ1-2, with D perhaps matching TRBD1 (6 bases). Germline lookup yields CDR1 MNHNS and CDR2 SASEGT. Trimming took off 1 base at V and 6 bases at J, with 9 bases between the two ends. The CDR3 totals 13 residues. CDR3 amino acids: CASSEVGGHGYTF. DNA for the CDR3: TGTGCCAGCAGTGAAGTAGGGGGGCATGGCTACACCTTC.

J is TRBJ1-1 and V is TRBV28, with D unresolved. Germline V gene lookup returns CDR1 MDHEN and CDR2 SYDVKM. The CDR3 totals 13 residues. V was shortened by 10 bases and J by 1 base, with 13 bases between the two germline ends. The CDR3 region is CATHPAGNTEAFF. The CDR3 nucleotides read TGTGCCACCCACCCCGCAGGGAACACTGAAGCTTTCTTT.

This chain joins TRBV7-9 and TRBJ2-1; 7 bases align to TRBD2. The junction had 11 bases not matched to a gene; V was cut back by 8 bases and J by 4 bases. The CDR3 runs 15 residues. CDR1 is SEHNR and CDR2 is FQNEAQ in the germline V gene (reference sequence). In nucleotides, the CDR3 is TGTGCCAGCCCCCCGGCCGGGAGGTCGTACAATGAGCAGTTCTTC. Its translation is CASPPAGRSYNEQFF.

This clone was observed once. Other DNA sequences in the same sample also yield this CDR3. The chain combines TRBV6-6 with TRBJ1-5; D call uncertain. V was pared by 2 bases and J by 0 bases, with 11 bases between. This CDR3 has 16 amino acids. Germline loops: CDR1 MNHNY, CDR2 SVGAGI (reference sequence). For the CDR3, the DNA is TGTGCCAGCAGTTACAGTCCCGGGGATAGCAATCAGCCCCAGCATTTT. Translated: CASSYSPGDSNQPQHF.

The sample holds a few counts of this clone. This chain joins TRBV6-1 and TRBJ1-4; D is perhaps TRBD1 (5 bases). CDR1 and CDR2 (germline): MNHNS, SASEGT. This CDR3 spans 15 amino acids. V was trimmed by 6 bases and J by 2 bases, leaving 13 bases between them. CDR3 bases: TGTGCCAGCAGCCCTAACCGGGGGACTAATGAAAAACTGTTTTTT. This translates into CASSPNRGTNEKLFF.

The CDR3 region has the DNA TGTGCCAGCAGTTTTCTCGTACGGACTAGCGGGGTCTACAATGAGCAGTTCTTC. Protein: CASSFLVRTSGVYNEQFF. The gene calls are TRBV28 and TRBJ2-1, with 12 bases matching TRBD2. The germline V gene has CDR1 MDHEN and CDR2 SYDVKM. This CDR3 region has 18 residues. J lost 3 bases, V lost 3 bases, and 9 bases had no gene match.

The genes are TRBV4-2 and TRBJ2-7, with 10 nucleotides matching TRBD2. CDR1 is LGHNA, CDR2 YNFKEQ, per germline. Losses at the gene ends were 3 bases for V and 3 bases for J; bases not matched to a gene: 8. This CDR3 spans 16 amino acids. In nucleotides, the CDR3 is TGTGCCAGCAGCCAGGAAAGACTAGCGGGCGACTACGAGCAGTACTTC. It is translated as CASSQERLAGDYEQYF.

The chain combines TRBV28 with TRBJ2-7, with 10 bases aligning to TRBD1. CDR3 length: 16 amino acids. With V trimmed by 3 bases and J by 3 bases, 8 bases remained unmatched. CDR1 and CDR2 (germline): MDHEN, SYDVKM. CDR3 sequence: CASSFARQGAHYEQYF. CDR3 coding DNA: TGTGCCAGCAGTTTCGCCAGACAGGGGGCTCACTACGAGCAGTACTTC. The full variable domain, rest sourced from reference TRBV28 and TRBJ2-7, is DVKVTQSSRYLVKRTGEKVFLECVQDMDHENMFWYRQDPGLGLRLIYFSYDVKMKEKGDIPEGYSVSREKKERFSLILESASTNQTSMYLCASSFARQGAHYEQYFGPGTRLTVT.

The V call is TRBV4-1, the J call TRBJ2-7; D is uncertain. Trimming shortened V by 3 bases and J by 3 bases, and 18 bases separated the two germline ends. The CDR3 runs 16 residues. The V gene's germline CDR1 is MGHRA and CDR2 YSYEKL. The CDR3 loop is CASSQYSTELFYEQYF. CDR3 in DNA: TGCGCCAGCAGCCAGTACTCGACCGAACTTTTCTACGAGCAGTACTTC.

This clone came up once. The V gene is TRBV7-8, the J gene TRBJ1-1; D ambiguous. Trimming took off 5 bases at V and 3 bases at J, with 16 bases between the two ends. This CDR3 has 15 residues. CDR1 SGHVS and CDR2 FQNEAQ come from the germline V gene. DNA of the CDR3: TGTGCCAGCAGCCCACTTTTGGTGTTGGACACTGAAGCTTTCTTT. Translation: CASSPLLVLDTEAFF.

V usage is TRBV30 and J usage is TRBJ2-1; the match to TRBD2 covers 10 bases. Per germline, CDR1 GTSNPN and CDR2 SVGIG (reference sequence). The CDR3 has 15 residues. V lost 1 base, J lost 8 bases, and 8 bases stayed unmatched. CDR3 nucleotide sequence: TGTGCCTGGAGTGCACTAGCGGGATCTCGTTATGAGCAGTTCTTC. Amino acid sequence: CAWSALAGSRYEQFF.

This clone was seen a single time. This chain joins TRBV9 and TRBJ2-7; tentatively, D is TRBD1 or TRBD2 (5 bases each). V was trimmed by 4 bases and J by 10 bases, leaving 24 bases between them. The germline gives CDR1 SGDLS, CDR2 YYNGEE. The CDR3 loop spans 15 amino acids. CDR3 residues: CASSSSGTGHMDQYF. CDR3 nucleotide sequence: TGTGCCAGCAGCTCGTCCGGGACCGGGCACATGGACCAGTACTTC.

The V gene is TRBV7-2, the J gene TRBJ2-1, with D maybe TRBD2 (6 bases). The CDR3 extends over 15 amino acids. V dropped 1 base and J dropped 2 bases, with 9 bases sitting between them. Per germline, CDR1 SGHTA and CDR2 FQGNSA. As DNA, the CDR3 is TGTGCCAGCAGCTTAGTAGCGGAGGCCTACAATGAGCAGTTCTTC. This gives the protein CASSLVAEAYNEQFF.

CDR3 coding DNA: TGTGCCATCAGTGAGCCTCACTATGGACCCGGGGAGACTGAAGCTTTCTTT. Its translation: CAISEPHYGPGETEAFF. This chain uses TRBV10-3 with TRBJ1-1; D uncertain. Trimming pared 2 bases from V and 5 bases from J, leaving 21 bases between. CDR3 length equals 17 residues. Germline V gives CDR1 ENHRY, CDR2 SYGVKD.

This clone has only a few counts. In the same sample, other DNA sequences code for this CDR3. This chain joins TRBV6-5 and TRBJ1-1, with TRBD1 matching 10 bases. Looked up from germline, CDR1 is MNHEY and CDR2 is SVGAGI. V lost 2 bases to trimming and J lost 4 bases; unmatched junction nucleotides: 1. CDR3 length: 14 amino acids. CDR3 sequence (DNA): TGTGCCAGCAGTTACGGGACAGGGGTCACTGAAGCTTTCTTT. Translated: CASSYGTGVTEAFF.

J is TRBJ2-7 and V is TRBV7-9, with 12 bases matching TRBD2. The CDR3 runs to 19 residues. Per the germline V gene, CDR1 is SEHNR and CDR2 is FQNEAQ (reference sequence). V lost 1 base and J lost 1; bases outside the gene matches: 11. CDR3 sequence reads: CASSLDRTSGKMGSYEQYF. The CDR3 DNA is TGTGCCAGCAGCTTAGACAGGACTAGCGGGAAAATGGGGTCCTACGAGCAGTACTTC.

This chain links TRBV4-2 with TRBJ2-3; D assignment may be TRBD1 or TRBD2 (7 bases each). The V gene lost 5 bases and the J gene lost 5 bases, with 20 bases spanning the gap. This CDR3 comprises 16 residues. Germline CDR1 and CDR2: LGHNA and YNFKEQ. CDR3 coding DNA: TGTGCCAGCAGCGCCCGAGGGGGCGGGGGCCGAGATACGCAGTATTTT. Encoded protein: CASSARGGGGRDTQYF.

The CDR3, as DNA: TGTGCCAGCAGCTTAGGCGGGAGTCGGACAGATACGCAGTATTTT. It is translated as CASSLGGSRTDTQYF. This rearrangement joins TRBV7-3 to TRBJ2-3; TRBD2 aligns across 7 bases. The CDR3 is made up of 15 amino acids. Losses at the gene ends were 2 bases for V and 3 bases for J; bases not matched to a gene: 5. CDR1 is SGHTA, CDR2 FQGTGA, per germline.

The chain combines TRBV6-4 with TRBJ2-1; D unclear. Germline CDR1 is MRHNA and CDR2 is SNTAGT. The CDR3 has 12 residues. V lost 3 bases to trimming and J lost 8 bases, with 8 bases between them. The CDR3: CASSDGSDEQFF. The CDR3 DNA reads TGTGCCAGCAGTGATGGCAGCGATGAGCAGTTCTTC.

The chain employs TRBV7-2 and TRBJ2-1; TRBD1 agrees at 10 bases. The germline V gene has CDR1 SGHTA and CDR2 FQGNSA. The length of the CDR3 is 18 residues. V was clipped by 4 bases and J by 2 bases; unmatched bases: 11. The CDR3: CASSSRTGGMGAYNEQFF. CDR3 nucleotides: TGTGCCAGCAGCTCCCGGACAGGGGGGATGGGGGCCTACAATGAGCAGTTCTTC.